The 15 T cell receptor beta chains below were found in one sample sequenced in a study of monozygotic twins with inflammatory bowel disease. TCRdb reanalyzed the 5' RACE reads and collapses them to one entry per CDR3 protein, without DNA. This table holds 200,000 to 250,000 distinct CDR3 sequences. The sample taken for sequencing was blood. Receptors originate from a human donor with ulcerative colitis or Crohn's disease, or a healthy co-twin of an affected twin (not recorded which).

The V and J genes are TRBV7-3 and TRBJ1-6; the TCRdb D gene call, TRBD1, has no DNA to confirm it. This CDR3 has 15 residues. Germline loops: CDR1 SGHTA, CDR2 FQGTGA. The CDR3 loop reads CASTPTGGYNSPLHF.

The V and J genes are TRBV29-1 and TRBJ2-7; TCRdb indicates TRBD1, and absent DNA this call remains unverified. The CDR3 extends over 12 amino acids. Germline CDR1 is SQVTM and CDR2 is ANQGSEA. CDR3 residues: CSVEGGGGEQYF.

J is TRBJ1-1 and V is TRBV7-6. CDR3 size: 14 residues. Looked up from germline, CDR1 is SGHVS and CDR2 is FNYEAQ. The CDR3 sequence is CASSFRGVGTEAFF.

The chain couples TRBV21-1 to TRBJ1-2. TRBV21-1 is a pseudogene. The CDR3 length is 11 residues. The CDR3 protein is CASSPHYGYTF.

The CDR3 spells CATSRDGTADSYEQYF. The chain has TRBV15 and TRBJ2-7; TCRdb gives TRBD1 as the D gene, but with no DNA this cannot be confirmed. This CDR3 comprises 16 residues. Germline V gene lookup returns CDR1 LNHNV and CDR2 YYDKDF (reference sequence). Looking up the rest from reference TRBV15 and TRBJ2-7 gives the full variable domain: DAMVIQNPRYQVTQFGKPVTLSCSQTLNHNVMYWYQQKSSQAPKLLFHYYDKDFNNEADTPDNFQSRRPNTSFCFLDIRSPGLGDTAMYLCATSRDGTADSYEQYFGPGTRLTVT.

The chain carries TRBV12-3 or TRBV12-4 and TRBJ2-2; absent DNA, TCRdb's TRBD2 call cannot be checked. This CDR3 region has 16 residues. CDR3 residues: CASSLLGLAGTGELFF.

This rearrangement joins TRBV5-8 to TRBJ2-5; TCRdb indicates TRBD1, and absent DNA this call remains unverified. The length of the CDR3 is 12 residues. Germline V gene data show CDR1 as SGHTS and CDR2 as YDEGEE. The CDR3 region is CASRRGAQTQYF.

This chain connects TRBV15 to TRBJ2-1; the TCRdb D gene call, TRBD1, has no DNA to confirm it. The V gene's germline CDR1 is LNHNV and CDR2 YYDKDF (reference sequence). This CDR3 region has 15 residues. CDR3 residues: CATSRHKEGGNEQFF. Filled out from reference TRBV15 and TRBJ2-1, the complete variable domain reads DAMVIQNPRYQVTQFGKPVTLSCSQTLNHNVMYWYQQKSSQAPKLLFHYYDKDFNNEADTPDNFQSRRPNTSFCFLDIRSPGLGDTAMYLCATSRHKEGGNEQFFGPGTRLTVL.

This chain connects TRBV6-1 to TRBJ1-5; TCRdb gives TRBD1 as the D gene, but with no DNA this cannot be confirmed. Germline CDR1 is MNHNS and CDR2 is SASEGT. CDR3 length equals 14 residues. CDR3 loop: CASSAQGSNQPQHF.

The genes are TRBV10-3 and TRBJ1-1; TCRdb gives TRBD1 as the D gene, but with no DNA this cannot be confirmed. Germline lookup yields CDR1 ENHRY and CDR2 SYGVKD. The CDR3 loop spans 17 amino acids. The CDR3 loop is CAISESPVTGAVTEAFF.

The rearrangement uses TRBV2 and TRBJ2-5; TCRdb selects TRBD1, and the lack of DNA leaves this call unchecked. Germline CDR1 reads SNHLY; CDR2 reads FYNNEI. CDR3 length: 15 amino acids. CDR3 loop: CASNDPGRSQETQYF.

The rearrangement joins TRBV29-1 to TRBJ2-3; no DNA is available, so the TRBD2 call from TCRdb remains unchecked. The germline V gene has CDR1 SQVTM and CDR2 ANQGSEA. The CDR3 sequence is 16 residues long. CDR3 in amino acids: CSLLLGDYPSTDTQYF.

The rearrangement joins TRBV7-6 to TRBJ2-3. CDR3 length equals 12 residues. The germline V gene encodes CDR1 SGHVS and CDR2 FNYEAQ. The CDR3 sequence is CASSFAGVAQYF.

The chain combines TRBV7-8 with TRBJ1-3. The CDR3 has 14 amino acids. Per germline, CDR1 SGHVS and CDR2 FQNEAQ. The CDR3 loop is CASNSGPSGNTIYF.

CDR3 sequence reads: CSALPQERAGQETQYF. The chain combines TRBV20-1 with TRBJ2-5; TCRdb outputs TRBD1, but without DNA this stays unchecked. Germline CDR1 is DFQATT and CDR2 is SNEGSKA (reference sequence). The CDR3 covers 16 residues.